The 12 T cell receptor beta chains in this list originate from one sample, sequenced in a study of T cells in Graves' hyperthyroidism and ophthalmopathy. Amplification of TCR beta CDR3 regions was performed using RNA transcripts as template. An initial round of RT-PCR targeting the TCR CDR3 relied on the HTBI primer set. TCRdb reprocessed the multiplex PCR reads via MiXCR and lists one record per CDR3 protein. This table has around 600,000 distinct CDR3 sequences, 45% appearing once. Specimen: peripheral blood or thyroid tissue (not recorded which). Every receptor here comes from an adult man with Graves' disease, either hyperthyroidism or ophthalmopathy (not recorded which).

A note on this clonotype: A much larger clone lies a single base off, so this may be a read error. This likely comes from a read error, as the CDR3 has no conserved phenylalanine or tryptophan at its end. The chain is built from TRBV6-1 and TRBJ1-6; D gene uncertain. The germline V gene has CDR1 MNHNS and CDR2 SASEGT. The CDR3 consists of 11 residues. Between the trimmed V and J ends, which lost 5 bases and 15 bases, there was a span of 11 bases. The CDR3 bases are TGTGCCAGCAGTTACTCGCAGGTCCTCCACTCT. Its protein product is CASSYSQVLHS.

This clonotype was counted between two and nine times. V usage is TRBV7-3 and J usage is TRBJ1-3; D remains unclear. Trimming removed 2 bases from V and 0 bases from J, with 11 bases in between. The CDR3 contains 16 residues. Germline assignment: CDR1 SGHTA and CDR2 FQGTGA. The CDR3 loop reads CASSLGARSSGNTIYF. Written as DNA, the CDR3 is TGTGCCAGCAGCTTAGGAGCGCGGAGCTCTGGAAACACCATATATTTT.

This clonotype has just a few counts. The CDR3 DNA reads as TGTGCCAGCAGCGTTCCAGGGGGCGGTTCACCCCTCCACTTT. It specifies CASSVPGGGSPLHF. V usage is TRBV6-1 and J usage is TRBJ1-6; 8 bases map to TRBD1. V lost 6 bases, J lost 9 bases, and 7 bases stayed unmatched. CDR1 is MNHNS and CDR2 is SASEGT in the germline V gene. The CDR3 is made up of 14 amino acids.

CDR3 amino acids: CSVERDLQNTEAFF. The CDR3 DNA is TGCAGCGTTGAACGGGACTTACAGAACACTGAAGCTTTCTTT. The chain recombines TRBV29-1 with TRBJ1-1; tentative D call: TRBD1 (5 bases). In germline, CDR1 is SQVTM, CDR2 ANQGSEA. The CDR3 totals 14 residues. The V and J ends lost 2 bases and 1 base respectively, with 11 bases between them. Looking up the rest from reference TRBV29-1 and TRBJ1-1 gives the full variable domain: SAVISQKPSRDICQRGTSLTIQCQVDSQVTMMFWYRQQPGQSLTLIATANQGSEATYESGFVIDKFPISRPNLTFSTLTVSNMSPEDSSIYLCSVERDLQNTEAFFGQGTRLTVV.

As regards this clonotype: A much larger clone differs from this one at a single base, so this may be a read error. The chain couples TRBV2 to TRBJ2-5; the D is unclear. V was shortened by 7 bases and J by 6 bases, with 6 bases between the two germline ends. Germline V CDR1 and CDR2: SNHLY, FYNNEI. There are 10 residues in the CDR3. The CDR3 bases are TGTGCCAGCAAAAGGAAGACCCAGTACTTC. It specifies CASKRKTQYF.

This clonotype was recorded many times. The chain links TRBV7-2 to TRBJ1-1, with D possibly being TRBD1 (6 bases). Germline assignment: CDR1 SGHTA and CDR2 FQGNSA. Trimming pared 5 bases from V and 3 bases from J, leaving 10 bases between. There are 13 residues in the CDR3. CDR3 in amino acids: CASSPYRDTEAFF. CDR3 sequence (DNA): TGTGCCAGCAGCCCGTACAGGGACACTGAAGCTTTCTTT.

The chain couples TRBV7-2 to TRBJ2-2; 8 bases are shared with TRBD1. The germline V gene encodes CDR1 SGHTA and CDR2 FQGNSA. Germline trimming cut 4 bases from V and 4 bases from J; bases unmatched to any gene: 17. The CDR3 consists of 19 residues. In nucleotides, the CDR3 is TGTGCCAGCAGCTCAGGAGGTCTCTCAGGGGGCGCTGGCACCGGGGAGCTGTTTTTT. Protein sequence: CASSSGGLSGGAGTGELFF.

This clonotype was counted between two and nine times. V usage is TRBV2 and J usage is TRBJ2-2; 8 bases align to TRBD2. Germline V lookup: CDR1 SNHLY, CDR2 FYNNEI. The CDR3 has 16 residues. J gave up 1 base and V 6 bases, and 7 bases lay outside the gene matches. This CDR3 reads CASSTESGGNTGELFF. Written as DNA, the CDR3 is TGTGCCAGCAGCACTGAGAGCGGGGGGAACACCGGGGAGCTGTTTTTT.

This clonotype was seen more than once but under ten times. The V call is TRBV25-1, the J call TRBJ1-2, with a possible D match to TRBD1 (5 bases). Germline CDR1 reads MGHDK; CDR2 reads SYGVNS. The CDR3 runs 14 residues. Between the trimmed V and J ends, which lost 4 bases and 5 bases, there was a span of 14 bases. The CDR3 DNA is TGTGCCAGCAGTGTTTCTCGGGGGGGTTATGGCTACACCTTC. It specifies CASSVSRGGYGYTF.

This clonotype has only a few counts. J is TRBJ2-7 and V is TRBV29-1; 8 bases fit TRBD1. With the DNA end fitting TRBJ2-1 better, the J assignment may be wrong. The CDR3 has 12 residues. Germline V gives CDR1 SQVTM, CDR2 ANQGSEA. CDR3 in DNA: TGCAGCGTCGAGAACAGGGGGTTTTGGCAGTTCTTC. This gives the protein CSVENRGFWQFF.

CDR3 sequence (DNA): TGCAGCGTCCCGGGGGCTCAGGGCGCCTACGAGCAGTACTTC. It translates to CSVPGAQGAYEQYF. This rearrangement joins TRBV29-1 to TRBJ2-7; D possibly matches TRBD1 or TRBD2 (6 bases each). The CDR3 sequence is 14 residues long. The germline V and J ends were trimmed by 6 bases and 2 bases, with 17 bases remaining between them. CDR1 and CDR2 (germline): SQVTM, ANQGSEA.

This clonotype was recorded many times. This rearrangement joins TRBV29-1 to TRBJ2-2; 7 bases are a match to TRBD1. CDR1 is SQVTM and CDR2 is ANQGSEA in the germline V gene. V dropped 1 base and J dropped 6; count of bases not matched to a gene: 2. CDR3 length equals 13 residues. CDR3: CSVEVQGAGELFF. The DNA for the CDR3 is TGCAGCGTTGAAGTGCAGGGGGCCGGGGAGCTGTTTTTT.